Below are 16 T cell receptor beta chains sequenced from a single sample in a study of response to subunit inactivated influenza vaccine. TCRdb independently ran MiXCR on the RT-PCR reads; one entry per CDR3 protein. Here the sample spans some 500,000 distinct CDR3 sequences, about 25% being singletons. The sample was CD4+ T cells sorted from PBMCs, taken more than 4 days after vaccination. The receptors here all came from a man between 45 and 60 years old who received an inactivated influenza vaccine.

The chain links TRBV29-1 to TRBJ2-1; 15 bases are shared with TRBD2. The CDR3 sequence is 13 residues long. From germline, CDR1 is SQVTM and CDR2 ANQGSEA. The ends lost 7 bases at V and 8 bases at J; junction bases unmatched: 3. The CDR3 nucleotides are TGCAGCGCTTGGACTAGCGGGAGGGATGAGCAGTTCTTC. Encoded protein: CSAWTSGRDEQFF.

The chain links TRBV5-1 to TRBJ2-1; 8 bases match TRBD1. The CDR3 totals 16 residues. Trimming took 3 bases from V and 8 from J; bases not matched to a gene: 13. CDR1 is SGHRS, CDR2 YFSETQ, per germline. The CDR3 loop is CASSSARQGPFHEQFF. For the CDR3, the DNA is TGCGCCAGCAGCTCCGCCCGACAGGGGCCCTTCCATGAGCAGTTCTTC.

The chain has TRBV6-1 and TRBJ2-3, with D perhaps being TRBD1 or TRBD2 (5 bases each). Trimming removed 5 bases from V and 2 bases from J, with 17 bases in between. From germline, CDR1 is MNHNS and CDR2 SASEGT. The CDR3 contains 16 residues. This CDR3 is CASSKRRGRYTDTQYF. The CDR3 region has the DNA TGTGCCAGCAGTAAGCGCCGGGGCCGTTACACAGATACGCAGTATTTT.

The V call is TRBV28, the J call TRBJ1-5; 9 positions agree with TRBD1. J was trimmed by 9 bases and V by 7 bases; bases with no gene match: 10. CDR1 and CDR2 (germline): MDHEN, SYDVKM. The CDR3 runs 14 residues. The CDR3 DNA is TGTGCCAGCAAACCAACACAGGGGGCCTGGCCCCAGCATTTT. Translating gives CASKPTQGAWPQHF.

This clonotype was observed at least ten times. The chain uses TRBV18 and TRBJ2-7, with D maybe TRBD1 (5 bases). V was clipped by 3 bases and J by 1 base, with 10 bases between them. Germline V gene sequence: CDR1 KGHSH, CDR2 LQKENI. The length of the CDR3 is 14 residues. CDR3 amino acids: CASSPNAGSYEQYF. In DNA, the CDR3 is TGTGCCAGCTCACCCAACGCAGGGTCCTACGAGCAGTACTTC.

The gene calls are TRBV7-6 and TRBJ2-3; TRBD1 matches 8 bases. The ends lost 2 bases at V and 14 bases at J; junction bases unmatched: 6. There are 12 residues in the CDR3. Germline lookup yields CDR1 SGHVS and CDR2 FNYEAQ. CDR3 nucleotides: TGTGCCAGCAGCTTACTGGGGACAGGCATGTATTTT. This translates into CASSLLGTGMYF.

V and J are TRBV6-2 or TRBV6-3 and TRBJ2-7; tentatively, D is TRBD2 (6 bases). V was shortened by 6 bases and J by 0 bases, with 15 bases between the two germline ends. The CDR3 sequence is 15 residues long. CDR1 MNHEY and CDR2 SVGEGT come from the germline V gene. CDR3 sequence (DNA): TGTGCCAGCAGCCGCGGGACGGTGAGCTCCTACGAGCAGTACTTC. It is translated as CASSRGTVSSYEQYF.

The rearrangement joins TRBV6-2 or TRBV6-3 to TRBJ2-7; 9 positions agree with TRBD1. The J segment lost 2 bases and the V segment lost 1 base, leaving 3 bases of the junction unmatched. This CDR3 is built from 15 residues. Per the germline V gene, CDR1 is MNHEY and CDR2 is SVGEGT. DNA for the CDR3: TGTGCCAGCAGTTACTATGGGACAGGGCCCTACGAGCAGTACTTC. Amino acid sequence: CASSYYGTGPYEQYF.

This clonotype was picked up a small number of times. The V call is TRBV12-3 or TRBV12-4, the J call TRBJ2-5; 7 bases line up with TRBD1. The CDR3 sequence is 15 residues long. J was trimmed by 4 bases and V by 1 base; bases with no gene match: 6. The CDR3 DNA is TGTGCCAGCAGTTTAGACGGGACAGTTAGAGAGACCCAGTACTTC. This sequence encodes CASSLDGTVRETQYF.

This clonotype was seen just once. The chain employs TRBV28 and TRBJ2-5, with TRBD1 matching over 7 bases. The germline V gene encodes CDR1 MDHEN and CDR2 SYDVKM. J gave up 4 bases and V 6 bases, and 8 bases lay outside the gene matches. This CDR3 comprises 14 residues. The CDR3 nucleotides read TGTGCCAGCAGGTCGACAGGGCAAGGAGAGACCCAGTACTTC. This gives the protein CASRSTGQGETQYF.

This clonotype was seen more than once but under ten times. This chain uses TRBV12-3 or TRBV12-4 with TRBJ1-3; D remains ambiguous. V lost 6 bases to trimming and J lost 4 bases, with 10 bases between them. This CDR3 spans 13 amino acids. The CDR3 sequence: CASSSHGGNTIYF. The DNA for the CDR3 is TGTGCCAGCAGCTCTCACGGCGGAAACACCATATATTTT.

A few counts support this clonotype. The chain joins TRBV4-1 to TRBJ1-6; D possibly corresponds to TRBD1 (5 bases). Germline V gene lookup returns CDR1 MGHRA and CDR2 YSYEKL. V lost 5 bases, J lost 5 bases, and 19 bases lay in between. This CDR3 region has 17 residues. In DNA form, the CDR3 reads TGCGCCAGCAGCTGGGGGAAGTTGGCCGGGGATAATTCACCCCTCCACTTT. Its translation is CASSWGKLAGDNSPLHF.

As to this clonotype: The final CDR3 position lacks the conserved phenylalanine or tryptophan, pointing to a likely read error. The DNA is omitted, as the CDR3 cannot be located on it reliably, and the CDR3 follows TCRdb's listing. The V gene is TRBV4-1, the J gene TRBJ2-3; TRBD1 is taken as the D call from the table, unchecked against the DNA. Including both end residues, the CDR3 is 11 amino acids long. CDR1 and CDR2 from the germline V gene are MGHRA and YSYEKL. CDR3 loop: CASSQARQVVY.

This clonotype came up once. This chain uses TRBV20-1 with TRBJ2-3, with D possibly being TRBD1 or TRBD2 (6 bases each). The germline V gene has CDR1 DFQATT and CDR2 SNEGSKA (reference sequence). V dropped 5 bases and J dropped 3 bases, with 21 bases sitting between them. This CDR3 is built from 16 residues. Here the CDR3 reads CSAAPGAVPSTDTQYF. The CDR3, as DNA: TGCAGTGCTGCGCCGGGGGCCGTACCGAGTACAGATACGCAGTATTTT.

The CDR3 DNA sequence: TGTGCCAGCAGCAAATTTAAGGTCGGGCTGTTTTTT. Encoded protein: CASSKFKVGLFF. The chain recombines TRBV21-1 with TRBJ2-2. TRBV21-1 is flagged as a pseudogene. This CDR3 is built from 12 residues.

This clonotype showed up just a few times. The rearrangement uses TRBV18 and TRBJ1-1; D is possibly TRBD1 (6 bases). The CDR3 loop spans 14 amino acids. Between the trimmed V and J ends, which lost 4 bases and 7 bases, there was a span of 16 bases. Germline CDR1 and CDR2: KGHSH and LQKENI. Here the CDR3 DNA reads TGTGCCAGCTCACTACAGGGTACTAACGTTGAAGCTTTCTTT. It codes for CASSLQGTNVEAFF.